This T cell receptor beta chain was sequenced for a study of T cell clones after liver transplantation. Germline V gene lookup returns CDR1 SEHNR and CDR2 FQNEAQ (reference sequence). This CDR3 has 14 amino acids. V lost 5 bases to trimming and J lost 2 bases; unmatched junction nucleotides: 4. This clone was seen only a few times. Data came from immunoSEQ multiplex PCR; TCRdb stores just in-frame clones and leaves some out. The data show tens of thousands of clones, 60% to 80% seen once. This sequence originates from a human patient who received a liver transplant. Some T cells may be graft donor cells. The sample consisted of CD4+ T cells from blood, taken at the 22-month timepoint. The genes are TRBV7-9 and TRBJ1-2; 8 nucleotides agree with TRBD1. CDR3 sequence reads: CASSPWTGNYGYTF. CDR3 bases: TGTGCCAGCAGCCCCTGGACAGGGAACTATGGCTACACCTTC.